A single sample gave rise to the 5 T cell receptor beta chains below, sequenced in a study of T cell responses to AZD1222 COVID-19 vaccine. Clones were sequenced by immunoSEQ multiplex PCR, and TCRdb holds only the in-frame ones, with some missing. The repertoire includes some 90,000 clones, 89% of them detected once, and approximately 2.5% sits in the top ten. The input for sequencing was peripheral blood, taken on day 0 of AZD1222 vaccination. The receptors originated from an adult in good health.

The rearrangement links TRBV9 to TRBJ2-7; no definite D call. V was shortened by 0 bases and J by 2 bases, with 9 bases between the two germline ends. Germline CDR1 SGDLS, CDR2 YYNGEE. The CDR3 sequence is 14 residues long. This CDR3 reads CASSVGSLTYEQYF. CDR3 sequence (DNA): TGTGCCAGCAGCGTAGGTAGTCTTACCTACGAGCAGTACTTC.

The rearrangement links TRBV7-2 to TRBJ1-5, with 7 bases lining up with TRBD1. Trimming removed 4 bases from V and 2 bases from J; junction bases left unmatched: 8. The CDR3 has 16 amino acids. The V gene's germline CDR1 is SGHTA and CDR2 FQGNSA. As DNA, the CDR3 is TGTGCCAGCAGCTGGACAGGCCTTGGGGGCAATCAGCCCCAGCATTTT. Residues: CASSWTGLGGNQPQHF.

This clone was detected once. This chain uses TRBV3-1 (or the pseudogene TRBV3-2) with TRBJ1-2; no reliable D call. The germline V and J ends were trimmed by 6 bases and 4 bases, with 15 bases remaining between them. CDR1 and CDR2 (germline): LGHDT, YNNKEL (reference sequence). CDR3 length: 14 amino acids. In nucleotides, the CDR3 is TGTGCCAGCAGTCCCGGACCGGAGGGCTATGGCTACACCTTC. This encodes CASSPGPEGYGYTF.

In DNA form, the CDR3 reads TGTGCCAGCAGTAACACTCAGGGGGTCACTGAAGCTTTCTTT. Protein: CASSNTQGVTEAFF. The chain has TRBV6-5 and TRBJ1-1, with 7 bases fitting TRBD1. With 5 bases clipped from V and 4 bases from J, the junction kept 7 bases outside the gene matches. The CDR3 extends over 14 amino acids. Germline V gene sequence: CDR1 MNHEY, CDR2 SVGAGI.

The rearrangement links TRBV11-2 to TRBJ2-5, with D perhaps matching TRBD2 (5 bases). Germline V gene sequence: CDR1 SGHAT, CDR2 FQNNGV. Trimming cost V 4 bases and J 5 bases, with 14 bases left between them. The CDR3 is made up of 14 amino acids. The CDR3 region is CASSSTRTGETQYF. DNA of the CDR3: TGTGCCAGCAGCTCGACCCGGACGGGGGAGACCCAGTACTTC.